Detailed here is one T cell receptor (beta chain). Method: immunoSEQ multiplex PCR; TCRdb's copy keeps in-frame clones and lacks some. The table has some 60,000 clones, roughly 93% seen once. The sample belongs to a study of T cell changes during pregnancy in multiple sclerosis. The CDR3 consists of 16 residues. V dropped 0 bases and J dropped 6 bases, with 17 bases sitting between them. CDR1 is SEHNR, CDR2 FQNEAQ, per germline (reference sequence). This receptor was identified in a female donor with multiple sclerosis, enrolled in a pregnancy study. Specimen: CD4+ T cells from peripheral blood mononuclear cells, collected before pregnancy. The V gene is TRBV7-9, the J gene TRBJ1-1; D might be TRBD1 (5 bases). Here the CDR3 DNA reads TGTGCCAGCAGCTTAGCAAGGGTAGGGGTGGGTGCTGAAGCTTTCTTT. It translates to CASSLARVGVGAEAFF.